This record concerns one T cell receptor (beta chain) sequence. It was with a sample-barcoded 5' primer and a J-beta primer mix that a second PCR of roughly 6 to 12 cycles was run. TCRdb passed the 5' RACE reads through MiXCR, listing each CDR3 protein once. Here the sample spans fewer than 900,000 distinct CDR3 sequences, 35% to 40% being singletons. The data belong to a study of blood T cells in healthy people across ages. At the level of the study: Every two T cells gave about one barcoded beta molecule via template switching.

Peripheral blood samples of 9 to 10 milliliters were drawn from each donor. Isolated PBMCs totaled at least 6 million in each sample. This CDR3 is 17 amino acids long. J lost 4 bases, V lost 8 bases, and 10 bases had no gene match. The germline CDR1 and CDR2 sequences are MNHEY and SMNVEV (reference sequence). This clonotype was obtained from a man aged 18 to 29 in good health. Sample: blood. The chain carries TRBV27 and TRBJ2-6; TRBD1 matches at 11 bases. The chain's CDR3 is CASAFRTGGAGANVLTF. The CDR3, as DNA: TGTGCCAGCGCGTTTAGGACAGGGGGCGCCGGGGCCAACGTCCTGACTTTC.